The entry that follows covers one T cell receptor (beta chain) sequence. What this receptor recognizes is not known. Per-base qualities were not stored, and no clone one base away is much larger. The donors were healthy, HIV-negative adults with no recently reported acute infections or vaccinations. Every donor was a Caucasian adult living in Nashville, Tennessee, USA. For unsorted samples, tens of millions of PBMCs were counted, and genomic DNA was extracted using the QIAamp DNA Blood Mini kit. Blood was obtained by leukapheresis, after which PBMCs were separated by Ficoll-Histopaque density gradient centrifugation and cryopreserved in liquid nitrogen vapor phase. Trimming takes 6 bases off V and 7 bases off J; junction bases not matched to a gene: 12. The CDR3 spans 16 residues, from the cysteine through the phenylalanine. Here the CDR3 DNA is all that survives: 48 bases in frame from base 1. CDR1 SEHNR and CDR2 FQNEAQ were looked up in the germline V gene (reference sequence).

This sample was taken from a study of shared clonotypes between healthy human individuals (dated by TCRdb to 2018 to 2020). For context, the study as a whole: The cohort included three men and a couple of women between 18 and 49 years of age. To estimate repertoire size and how much clonotype sharing occurs between individuals, the study deeply sequenced the blood TCR repertoires of five healthy adults. Different laboratories and diverse techniques were used to prepare libraries and sequence TCR repertoires, to increase sequencing depth and limit assay-specific biases. Between about 0.8 and 9 billion PBMCs per donor were obtained by leukapheresis. Here is what the overall study found, with its caveats: The small number of donors limited the genetic and exposure-history diversity represented. Only blood was sampled, and tissue TCR repertoires likely differ from those in blood. Based on pairwise subsampling, the degree of clonotype sharing among donors was expected to be affected by sequencing depth.

TCR CDR3 regions were amplified from genomic DNA by multiplex PCR using the deep immunoSEQ assay. Extracted genomic DNA from each cell subset was distributed evenly across all wells of several immunoSEQ 96-well plates, and each plate was treated as a replicate. For unsorted PBMC, each replicate PCR was loaded with about 270 ng genomic DNA, equivalent to 25,000 to 35,000 T cell genomes. Unsorted PBMC genomic DNA was sequenced across ten immunoSEQ deep assay plates. The purified libraries were quantified using a Qubit 3.0 fluorometer, sized with a Bioanalyzer 2100, and then quantified again using the KAPA Library Quantification kit. A separate single-read 150-cycle Illumina NextSeq 550 flow cell was used to sequence each immunoSEQ 96-well plate. For the original study's pipeline: Because only junctional sequences without quality scores were contained in the immunoSEQ output, filtering matching that applied to full-length reads could not be performed. To assign V/J genes and CDR3, sequences were annotated using PyIR, a Python wrapper for IgBLAST v1.9, with IMGT germline references. Reads with weak V/J assignments (E-value above 1e-6), missing CDR3, stop codons, out-of-frame junctions, or ambiguous translated residues were removed. V3J clonotypes were defined as sequences sharing an identical inferred V gene, J gene, and CDR3 amino acid sequence. Percentage overlap between repertoires was computed as shared unique clonotypes divided by the size of the smaller repertoire. Richness of each repertoire was evaluated using RTK rarefaction, the Chao1 estimator, and Recon v2.1 estimates of unobserved clonotypes. TCRdb carries this immuneACCESS record with in-frame sequences only. Its versions omit some clonotypes, under half of them owing to an unresolved V gene in the studies checked, with the rest unexplained. V and J calls and clone size are those listed in that table; D and trimming were worked out from the DNA. This sample holds about 490,000 clones; over 70% were observed only once. The ten most abundant clones make up roughly 13% of the sample.

The sequence derives from a woman aged 35 to 49 in good health. Some clones in this sample may be carry-over from other donors' samples. The chain links TRBV7-9 with TRBJ1-4; the junction holds 9 bases that match TRBD1. The specimen was PBMCs. The DNA reads as follows: TGTGCCAGCAGTCCCGGGGGGACAGGGATATTTGAAAAACTGTTTTTT. This is translated as CASSPGGTGIFEKLFF.